This T cell receptor (beta chain) was observed in a study of PD-1 blockade in mismatch repair-deficient tumors. Study results and caveats: Tumor-resident clones, often absent from pretreatment blood, expanded after pembrolizumab and then contracted.

Only in-frame clones appear in the TCRdb table, and some are missing; sequencing was by immunoSEQ multiplex PCR. The sample has around 38,000 clones; around 79% are singletons. As to this clone: Its antigen is undetermined.

Every patient had mismatch repair deficiency by PCR or immunohistochemistry. TCRs were sequenced from three patients responding to pembrolizumab. CDR3 length: 14 amino acids. Deletions cut 0 bases from V and 0 bases from J, with 6 bases between. CDR1 and CDR2 from the germline V gene are SGHRS and YFSETQ. This receptor was identified in an adult with mismatch repair-deficient cancer. The sequencing used peripheral blood, collected 4 weeks after starting pembrolizumab. V is TRBV5-1 and J is TRBJ1-1, with D uncertain. CDR3 residues: CASSLGTVNTEAFF. CDR3 in DNA: TGCGCCAGCAGCTTGGGGACGGTGAACACTGAAGCTTTCTTT.